The text below deals with one TCR beta chain. The sample is drawn from a study of control samples from healthy donors and cancer patients. The protocol was immunoSEQ multiplex PCR, while the TCRdb copy is restricted to in-frame clones and leaves out a portion. The repertoire holds roughly 130,000 clones, with approximately 92% as singletons. V lost 0 bases, J lost 4 bases, and 16 bases lay in between. This CDR3 has 16 residues. Germline CDR1 reads MNHNS; CDR2 reads SASEGT. The rearrangement uses TRBV6-1 and TRBJ2-7; TRBD1 or TRBD2 may be the D gene (7 bases each). The sequenced sample was blood. The clonotype originates from a man aged 18 to 29 in good health. In DNA form, the CDR3 reads TGTGCCAGCAGTGAAGCGAGGGGGAGGGGGCGGTACGAGCAGTACGTC. This gives the protein CASSEARGRGRYEQYV.